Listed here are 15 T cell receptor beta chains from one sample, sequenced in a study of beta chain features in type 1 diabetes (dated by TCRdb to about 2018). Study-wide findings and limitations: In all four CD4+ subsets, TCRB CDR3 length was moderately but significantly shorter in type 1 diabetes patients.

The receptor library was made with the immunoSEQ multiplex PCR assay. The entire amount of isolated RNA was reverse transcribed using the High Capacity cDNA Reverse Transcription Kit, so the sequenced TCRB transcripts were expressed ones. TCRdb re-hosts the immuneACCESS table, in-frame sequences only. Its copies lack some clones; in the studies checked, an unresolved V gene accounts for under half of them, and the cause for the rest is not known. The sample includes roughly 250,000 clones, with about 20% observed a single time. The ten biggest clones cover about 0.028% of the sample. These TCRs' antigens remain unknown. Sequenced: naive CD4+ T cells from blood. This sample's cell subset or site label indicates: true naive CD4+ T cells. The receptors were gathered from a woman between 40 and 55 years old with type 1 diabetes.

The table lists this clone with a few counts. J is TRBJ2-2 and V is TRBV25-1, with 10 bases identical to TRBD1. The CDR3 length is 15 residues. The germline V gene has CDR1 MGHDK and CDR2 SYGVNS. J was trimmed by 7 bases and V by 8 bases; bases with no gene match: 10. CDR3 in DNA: TGTGCCAGCGGCCGTGACAGGGGGCGAGTCGGGGAGCTGTTTTTT. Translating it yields CASGRDRGRVGELFF.

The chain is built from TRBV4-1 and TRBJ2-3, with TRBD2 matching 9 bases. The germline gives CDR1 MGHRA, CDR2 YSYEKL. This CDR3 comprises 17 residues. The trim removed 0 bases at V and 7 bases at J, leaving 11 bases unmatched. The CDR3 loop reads CASSQEGFSGGRNTQYF. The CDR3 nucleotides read TGCGCCAGCAGCCAAGAAGGATTTAGCGGGGGTAGAAATACGCAGTATTTT.

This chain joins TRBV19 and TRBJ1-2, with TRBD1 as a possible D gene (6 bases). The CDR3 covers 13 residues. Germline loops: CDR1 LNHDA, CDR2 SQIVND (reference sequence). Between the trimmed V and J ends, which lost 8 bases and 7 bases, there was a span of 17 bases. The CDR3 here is CASGDKFGSGYTF. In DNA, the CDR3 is TGTGCCAGTGGGGACAAGTTTGGTTCTGGCTACACCTTC.

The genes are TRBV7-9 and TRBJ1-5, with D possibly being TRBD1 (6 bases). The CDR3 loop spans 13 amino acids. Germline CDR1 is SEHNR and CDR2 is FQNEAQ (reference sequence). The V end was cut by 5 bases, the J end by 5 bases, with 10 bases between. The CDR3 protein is CASSKDRDQPQHF. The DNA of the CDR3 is TGTGCCAGCAGCAAGGACAGAGATCAGCCCCAGCATTTT.

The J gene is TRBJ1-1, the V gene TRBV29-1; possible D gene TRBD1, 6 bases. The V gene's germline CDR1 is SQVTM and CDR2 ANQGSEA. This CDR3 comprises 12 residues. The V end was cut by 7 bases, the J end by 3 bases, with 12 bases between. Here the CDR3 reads CSAGAGHTEAFF. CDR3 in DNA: TGCAGCGCAGGGGCAGGCCACACTGAAGCTTTCTTT.

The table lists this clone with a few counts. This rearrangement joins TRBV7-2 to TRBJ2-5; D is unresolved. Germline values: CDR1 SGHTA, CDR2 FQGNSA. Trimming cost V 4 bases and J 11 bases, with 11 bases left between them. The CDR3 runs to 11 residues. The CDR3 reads CASSSFHEQYF. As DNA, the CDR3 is TGTGCCAGCAGCTCGTTTCATGAGCAGTACTTC.

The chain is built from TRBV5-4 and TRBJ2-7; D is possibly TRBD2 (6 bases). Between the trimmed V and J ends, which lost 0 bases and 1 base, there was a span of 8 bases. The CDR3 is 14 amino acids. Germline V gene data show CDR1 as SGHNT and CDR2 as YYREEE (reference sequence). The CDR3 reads CASSLVDYSYEQYF. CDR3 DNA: TGTGCCAGCAGCTTGGTGGACTATTCCTACGAGCAGTACTTC.

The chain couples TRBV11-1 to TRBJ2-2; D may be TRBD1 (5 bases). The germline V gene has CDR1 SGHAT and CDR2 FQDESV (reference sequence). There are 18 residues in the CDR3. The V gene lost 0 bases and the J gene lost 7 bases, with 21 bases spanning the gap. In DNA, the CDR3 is TGTGCCAGCAGCTTAGCGTTGGGGCAGGATCAAGACCTCGGGGAGCTGTTTTTT. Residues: CASSLALGQDQDLGELFF.

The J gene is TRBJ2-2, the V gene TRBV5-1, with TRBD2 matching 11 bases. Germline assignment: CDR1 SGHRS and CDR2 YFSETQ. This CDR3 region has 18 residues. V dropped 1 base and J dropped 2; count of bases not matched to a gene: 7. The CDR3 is CASSLSASGRTNTGELFF. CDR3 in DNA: TGCGCCAGCAGCTTGAGCGCTAGCGGGAGGACCAACACCGGGGAGCTGTTTTTT.

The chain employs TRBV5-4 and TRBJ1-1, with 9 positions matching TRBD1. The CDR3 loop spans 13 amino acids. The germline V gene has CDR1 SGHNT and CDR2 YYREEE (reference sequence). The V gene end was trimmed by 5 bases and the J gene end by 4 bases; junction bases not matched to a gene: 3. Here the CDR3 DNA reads TGTGCCAGCAGTTGGGACAGGGTCACTGAAGCTTTCTTT. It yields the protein CASSWDRVTEAFF.

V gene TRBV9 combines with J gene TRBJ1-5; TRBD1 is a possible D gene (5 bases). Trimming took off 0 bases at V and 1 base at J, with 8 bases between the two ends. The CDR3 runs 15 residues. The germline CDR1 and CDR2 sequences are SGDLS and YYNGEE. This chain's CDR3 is CASSVEGMSNQPQHF. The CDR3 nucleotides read TGTGCCAGCAGCGTAGAGGGGATGAGCAATCAGCCCCAGCATTTT.

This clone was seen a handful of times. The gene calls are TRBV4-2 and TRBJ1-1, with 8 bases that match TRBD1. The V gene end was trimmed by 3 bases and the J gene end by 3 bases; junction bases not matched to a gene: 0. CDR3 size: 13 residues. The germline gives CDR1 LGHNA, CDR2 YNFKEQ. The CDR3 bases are TGTGCCAGCAGCCAGACAGGGGACACTGAAGCTTTCTTT. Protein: CASSQTGDTEAFF.

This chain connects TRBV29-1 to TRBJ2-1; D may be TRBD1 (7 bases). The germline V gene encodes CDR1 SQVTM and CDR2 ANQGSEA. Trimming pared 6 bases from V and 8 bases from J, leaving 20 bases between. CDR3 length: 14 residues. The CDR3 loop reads CSVQEGAVGDEQFF. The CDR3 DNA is TGCAGCGTCCAGGAGGGGGCAGTGGGGGATGAGCAGTTCTTC.

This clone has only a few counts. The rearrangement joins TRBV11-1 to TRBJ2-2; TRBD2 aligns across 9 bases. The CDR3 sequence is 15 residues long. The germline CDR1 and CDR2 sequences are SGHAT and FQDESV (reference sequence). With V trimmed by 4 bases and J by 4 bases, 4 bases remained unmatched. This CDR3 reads CASSYYSGSTGELFF. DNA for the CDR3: TGTGCCAGCAGCTACTATAGCGGGAGCACCGGGGAGCTGTTTTTT.

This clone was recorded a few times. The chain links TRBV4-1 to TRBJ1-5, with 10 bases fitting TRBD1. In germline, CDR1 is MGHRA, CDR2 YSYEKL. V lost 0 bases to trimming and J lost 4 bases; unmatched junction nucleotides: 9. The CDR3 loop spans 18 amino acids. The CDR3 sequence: CASSQETGTGVANQPQHF. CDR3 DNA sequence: TGCGCCAGCAGCCAAGAGACAGGGACAGGGGTTGCTAATCAGCCCCAGCATTTT.